This TCR beta chain was profiled in a study of CD8 T cells in ankylosing spondylitis. V gave up 1 base and J gave up 8 bases; unmatched junction bases: 6. Germline assignment: CDR1 SGHVS and CDR2 FNYEAQ. The CDR3 spans 15 residues. This clonotype was detected only once. Each CDR3 protein is one row after TCRdb ran MiXCR on the 5' RACE reads. This table has just over 300,000 distinct CDR3 sequences, around 21% appearing once. This rearrangement joins TRBV7-6 to TRBJ1-4; 8 positions match TRBD1. This receptor was taken from a female donor with ankylosing spondylitis or in good health (not recorded which). Sequenced material: blood, either unsorted or a sorted T cell fraction (not recorded which). The CDR3 DNA reads TGTGCCAGCAGCTTAGTGGCAGGGGGCACGGAAAAACTGTTTTTT. Protein: CASSLVAGGTEKLFF.